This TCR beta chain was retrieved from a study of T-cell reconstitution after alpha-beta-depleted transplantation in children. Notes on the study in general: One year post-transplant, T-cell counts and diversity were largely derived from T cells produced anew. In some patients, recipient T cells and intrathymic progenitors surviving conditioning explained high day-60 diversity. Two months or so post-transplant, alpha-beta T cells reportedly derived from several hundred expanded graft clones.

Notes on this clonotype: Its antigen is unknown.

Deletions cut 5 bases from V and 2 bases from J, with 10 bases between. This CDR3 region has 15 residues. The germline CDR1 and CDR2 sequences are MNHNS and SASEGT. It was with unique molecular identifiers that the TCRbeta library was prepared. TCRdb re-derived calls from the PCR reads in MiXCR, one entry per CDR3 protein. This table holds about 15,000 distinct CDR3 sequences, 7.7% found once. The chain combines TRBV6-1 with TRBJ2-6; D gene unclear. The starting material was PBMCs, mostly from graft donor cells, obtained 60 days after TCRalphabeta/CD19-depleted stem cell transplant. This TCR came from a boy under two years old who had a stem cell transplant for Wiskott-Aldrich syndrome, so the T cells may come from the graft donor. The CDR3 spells CASSPQGTGANVLTF. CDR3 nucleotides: TGTGCCAGCAGTCCTCAAGGCACTGGGGCCAACGTCCTGACTTTC.